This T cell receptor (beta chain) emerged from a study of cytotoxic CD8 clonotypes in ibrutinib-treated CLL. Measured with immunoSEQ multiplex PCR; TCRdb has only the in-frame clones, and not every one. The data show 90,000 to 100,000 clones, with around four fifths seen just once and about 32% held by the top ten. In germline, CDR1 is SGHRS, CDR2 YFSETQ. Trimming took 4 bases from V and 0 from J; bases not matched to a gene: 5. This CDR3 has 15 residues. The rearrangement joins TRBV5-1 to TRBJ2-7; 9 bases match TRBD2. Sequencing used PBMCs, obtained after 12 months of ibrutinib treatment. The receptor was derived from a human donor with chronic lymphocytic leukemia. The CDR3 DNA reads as TGCGCCAGCAGCCCCCCTAGCGGGGCCTCCTACGAGCAGTACTTC. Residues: CASSPPSGASYEQYF.